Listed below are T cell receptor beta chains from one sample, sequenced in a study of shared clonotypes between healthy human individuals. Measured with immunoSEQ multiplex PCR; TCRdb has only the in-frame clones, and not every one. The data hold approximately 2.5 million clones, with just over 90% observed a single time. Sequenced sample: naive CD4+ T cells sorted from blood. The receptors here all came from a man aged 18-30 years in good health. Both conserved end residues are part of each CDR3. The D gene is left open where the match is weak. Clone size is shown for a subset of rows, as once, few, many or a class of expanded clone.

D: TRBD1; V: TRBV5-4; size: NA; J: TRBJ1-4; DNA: TGTGCCAGCAGCTGGTACCAGGGGGGGGCTAATGAAAAACTGTTTTTT; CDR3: CASSWYQGGANEKLFF
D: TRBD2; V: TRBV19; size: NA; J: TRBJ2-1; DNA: TGTGCCAGTAGTCGAGCGGGGGGGCCCAATGAGCAGTTCTTC; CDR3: CASSRAGGPNEQFF
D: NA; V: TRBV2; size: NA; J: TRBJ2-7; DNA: TGTGCCAGTCGGTGGTCCTACGAGCAGTACTTC; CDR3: CASRWSYEQYF
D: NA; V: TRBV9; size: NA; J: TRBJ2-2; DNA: TGTGCCAGCAGCGTAGGGGGAGGATTGGGAACCGGGGAGCTGTTTTTT; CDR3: CASSVGGGLGTGELFF
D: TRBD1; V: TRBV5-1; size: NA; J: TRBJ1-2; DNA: TGCGCCAGCAGCTCCGAAGGGCAGGGGGCGCGGACCTTC; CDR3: CASSSEGQGARTF
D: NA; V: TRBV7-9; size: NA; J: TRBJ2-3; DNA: TGTGCCAGCAGCCCCGATGCGGGCACAGATACGCAGTATTTT; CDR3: CASSPDAGTDTQYF
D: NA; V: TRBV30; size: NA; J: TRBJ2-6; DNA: TGTGCCTGGAGTTTAGGGGACCTTGGGGCCAACGTCCTGACTTTC; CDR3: CAWSLGDLGANVLTF
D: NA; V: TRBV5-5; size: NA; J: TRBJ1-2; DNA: TGTGCCAGCAGCTTGGAGGCAGGGAGGGGCTACACCTTC; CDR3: CASSLEAGRGYTF
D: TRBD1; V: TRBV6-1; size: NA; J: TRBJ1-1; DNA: TGTGCCAGCAGTGACCCACCGGGACAGGTAGCTTTCTTT; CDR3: CASSDPPGQVAFF
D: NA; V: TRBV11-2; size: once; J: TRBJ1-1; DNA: TGTGCCAGCAGCCCGATACAGGGCATGAACACTGAAGCTTTCTTT; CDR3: CASSPIQGMNTEAFF
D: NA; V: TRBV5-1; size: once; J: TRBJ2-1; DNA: TGCGCCAGCAGCTTCGAGGGTTTTGCCTACAATGAGCAGTTCTTC; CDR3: CASSFEGFAYNEQFF
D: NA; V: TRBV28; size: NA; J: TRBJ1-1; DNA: TGTGCCACTCAATGGACAGAGAACACTGAAGCTTTCTTT; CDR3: CATQWTENTEAFF
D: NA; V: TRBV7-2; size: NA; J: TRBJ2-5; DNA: TGTGCCAGCAGCTTAGGACGGCTAGAGACCCAGTACTTC; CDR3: CASSLGRLETQYF
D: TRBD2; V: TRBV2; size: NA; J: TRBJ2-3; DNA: TGTGCCAGCAGTGAAGAGGTGTGGCGGGGGGGCACAGATACGCAGTATTTT; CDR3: CASSEEVWRGGTDTQYF
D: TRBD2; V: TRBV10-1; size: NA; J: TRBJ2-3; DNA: TGCGCCAGCAGTCGCGGACTAGCGGCTACAGATACGCAGTATTTT; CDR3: CASSRGLAATDTQYF
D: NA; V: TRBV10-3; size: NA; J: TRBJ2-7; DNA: TGTGCCATCAGCGAAGAACCCTCGACTAGACTTTACTTC; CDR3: CAISEEPSTRLYF
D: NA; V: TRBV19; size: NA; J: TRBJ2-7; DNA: TGTGCCAGTAGTATTACAGCGGACTACGAGCAGTACTTC; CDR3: CASSITADYEQYF
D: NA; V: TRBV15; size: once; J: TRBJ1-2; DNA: TGCCACCAGCAAGCGAACTGTGGAAAGACCTATGGCTACACCTTC; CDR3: CHQQANCGKTYGYTF
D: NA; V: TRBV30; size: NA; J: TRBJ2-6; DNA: TGTGCCTGCGCCCGGGACATCTTCTCTGGGGCCAACGTCCTGACTTTC; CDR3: CACARDIFSGANVLTF
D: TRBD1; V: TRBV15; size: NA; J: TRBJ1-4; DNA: TGTGCCACCAGCAGAGGTCTGGGCAGGGGGAGTGAAAAACTGTTTTTT; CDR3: CATSRGLGRGSEKLFF
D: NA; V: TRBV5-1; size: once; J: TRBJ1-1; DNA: TGCGCCAGCAGCTTCGACGGGGTGAACACTGAAGCTTTCTTT; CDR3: CASSFDGVNTEAFF
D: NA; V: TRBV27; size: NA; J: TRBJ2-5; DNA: TGTGCCAGCAGTCTGGGCAGGGGAGGCGAGACCCAGTACTTC; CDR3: CASSLGRGGETQYF
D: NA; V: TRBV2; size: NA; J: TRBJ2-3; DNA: TGTGCCAGCAGCGGAGAGGGATTGGGCACAGATACGCAGTATTTT; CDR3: CASSGEGLGTDTQYF
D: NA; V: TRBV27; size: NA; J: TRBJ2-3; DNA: TGTGCCAGCAGTCCCCAGGATTCCGTTTACACAGATACGCAGTATTTT; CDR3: CASSPQDSVYTDTQYF
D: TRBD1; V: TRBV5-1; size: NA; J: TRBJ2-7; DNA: TGCGCCAGCAGCTTGGTTCAGGGGGCCAGCGAGCAGTACTTC; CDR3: CASSLVQGASEQYF
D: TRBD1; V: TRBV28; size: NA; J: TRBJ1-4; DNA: TGTGCCAGCAGCGATACAGGGGGCTCGGAAAAACTGTTTTTT; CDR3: CASSDTGGSEKLFF
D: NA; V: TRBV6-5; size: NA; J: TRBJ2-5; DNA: TGTGCCAGCAGTAGGGACGGAGAGACCCAGTACTTC; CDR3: CASSRDGETQYF
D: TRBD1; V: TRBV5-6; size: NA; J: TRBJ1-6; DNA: TGTGCCAGCAGCTACAACAGGGGCGCTTATAATTCACCCCTCCACTTT; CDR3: CASSYNRGAYNSPLHF
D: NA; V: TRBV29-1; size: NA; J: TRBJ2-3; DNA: TGCAGCCCCGTCGGACTAAGAGGCACAGATACGCAGTATTTT; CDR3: CSPVGLRGTDTQYF
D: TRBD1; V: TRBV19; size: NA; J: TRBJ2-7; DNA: TGTGCCAGTAGTACGGGACAGTCCTACGAGCAGTACTTC; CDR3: CASSTGQSYEQYF
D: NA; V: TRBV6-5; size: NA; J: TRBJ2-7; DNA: TGTGCCAGCAGCCGCGGAAGCGAGCAGTACTTC; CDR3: CASSRGSEQYF
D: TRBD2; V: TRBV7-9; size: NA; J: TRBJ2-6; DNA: TGTGCCAGCAGCCCTCAGCTAGCGGGACTTCTCTCTGGGGCCAACGTCCTGACTTTC; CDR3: CASSPQLAGLLSGANVLTF
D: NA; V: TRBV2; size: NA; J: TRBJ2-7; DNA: TGTGCCAGCTCGGCGGGGCGGGGCTCCTACGAGCAGTACTTC; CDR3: CASSAGRGSYEQYF
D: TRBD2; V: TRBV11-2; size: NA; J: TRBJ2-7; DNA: TGTGCCAGCAGCCCCACTAGCGGGGGGGCCTACGAGCAGTACTTC; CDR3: CASSPTSGGAYEQYF
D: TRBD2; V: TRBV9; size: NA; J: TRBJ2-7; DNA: TGTGCCAGCAGCAGAGGACTAGCGGGTGAGGGCTACGAGCAGTACTTC; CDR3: CASSRGLAGEGYEQYF
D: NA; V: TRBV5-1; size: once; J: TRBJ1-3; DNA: TGCGCCAGCAGCTTGGCTTTTTCGCCGCCTTACTCTGGAAACACCATATATTTT; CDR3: CASSLAFSPPYSGNTIYF
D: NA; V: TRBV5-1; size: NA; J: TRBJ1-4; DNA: TGCGCCAGCAGCTCAGCCAAGGCTGGGAACTTCGAAAAACTGTTTTTT; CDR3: CASSSAKAGNFEKLFF
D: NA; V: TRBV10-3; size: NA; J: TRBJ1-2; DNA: TGTGCCATCAGTGAGTCGACAGGAGACGGCTACACCTTC; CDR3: CAISESTGDGYTF
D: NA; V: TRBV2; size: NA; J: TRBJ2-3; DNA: TGTGCCTTACACAAAAGCCCTTCGGCATCTAGCACAGATACGCAGTATTTT; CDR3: CALHKSPSASSTDTQYF
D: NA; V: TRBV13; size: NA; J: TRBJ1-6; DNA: TGTGCCAGCAGCAGGACAGTGAGAGATTCACCCCTCCACTTT; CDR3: CASSRTVRDSPLHF
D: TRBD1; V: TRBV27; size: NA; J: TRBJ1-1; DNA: TGTGCCAGCAGTCCACAGGGGCACACTGAAGCTTTCTTT; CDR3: CASSPQGHTEAFF
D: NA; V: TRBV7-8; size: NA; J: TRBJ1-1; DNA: TGTGCCAGCAGCCTCCGAGAGGGGTTGGCTGAAGCTTTCTTT; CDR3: CASSLREGLAEAFF
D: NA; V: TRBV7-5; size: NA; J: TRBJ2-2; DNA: TGTGCCAGAAGCCTCCCGGGAGGGACGTCGGATACCGGGGAGCTGTTTTTT; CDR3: CARSLPGGTSDTGELFF
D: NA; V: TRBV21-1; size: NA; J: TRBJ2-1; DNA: TGTGCCAGCAGCAAAGGGGGTAGGGATGAGCAGTTCTTC; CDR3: CASSKGGRDEQFF
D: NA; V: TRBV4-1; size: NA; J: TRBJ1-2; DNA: TGCGCCAGCAGCCAAGATGGAGGGCGCCGTGGCTACACCTTC; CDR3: CASSQDGGRRGYTF